This passage covers 19 T cell receptor beta chains from one sample sequenced in a study of shared clonotypes between healthy human individuals. Assay used: immunoSEQ multiplex PCR; TCRdb lists only in-frame clones, some missing. The sample lists hundreds of thousands of clones; around 77% were seen once. The sequenced material came from PBMCs. Source of these receptors: a middle-aged woman in good health. Some clones in this sample may be carry-over from other donors' samples.

CDR3 in amino acids: CASSLGTRTGVDEKLFF. CDR3 DNA sequence: TGTGCCAGCAGTTTGGGTACCAGAACAGGGGTAGATGAAAAACTGTTTTTT. The gene calls are TRBV28 and TRBJ1-4, with 7 bases lining up with TRBD1. This CDR3 is built from 17 residues. Germline CDR1 is MDHEN and CDR2 is SYDVKM. V shed 3 bases and J 6 bases; nucleotides not matched to a gene: 13.

J is TRBJ2-3 and V is TRBV5-1; weak D call: TRBD1 (6 bases). The germline gives CDR1 SGHRS, CDR2 YFSETQ. Between the trimmed V and J ends, which lost 4 bases and 5 bases, there was a span of 11 bases. This CDR3 has 13 residues. CDR3 region: CASSTQGQDTQYF. In DNA form, the CDR3 reads TGCGCCAGCAGCACTCAGGGGCAAGATACGCAGTATTTT. Complete variable domain (other parts from reference TRBV5-1 and TRBJ2-3): KAGVTQTPRYLIKTRGQQVTLSCSPISGHRSVSWYQQTPGQGLQFLFEYFSETQRNKGNFPGRFSGRQFSNSRSEMNVSTLELGDSALYLCASSTQGQDTQYFGPGTRLTVL.

J is TRBJ2-2 and V is TRBV4-3; D gene ambiguous. Trimming shortened V by 0 bases and J by 4 bases, and 9 bases separated the two germline ends. Germline V gene data show CDR1 as LGHNA and CDR2 as YSLEER. The CDR3 runs to 15 residues. In DNA form, the CDR3 reads TGCGCCAGCAGCCAAGATTGGCCTAGCACCGGGGAGCTGTTTTTT. The encoded protein is CASSQDWPSTGELFF.

This clone was counted a single time. V usage is TRBV4-1 and J usage is TRBJ2-1, with D maybe TRBD1 (6 bases). The V end lost 0 bases, the J end lost 3 bases, and 9 bases lay between the germline ends. Looked up from germline, CDR1 is MGHRA and CDR2 is YSYEKL. CDR3 length: 15 residues. The CDR3 coding sequence is TGCGCCAGCAGCCAAGAGGGGGCAATCTACAATGAGCAGTTCTTC. It translates to CASSQEGAIYNEQFF.

This clone was picked up one time. The chain joins TRBV28 to TRBJ2-5; TRBD1 aligns across 9 bases. This CDR3 spans 17 amino acids. The trim removed 8 bases at V and 6 bases at J, leaving 19 bases unmatched. The germline gives CDR1 MDHEN, CDR2 SYDVKM. This chain's CDR3 is CASSNWASGTGKKTQYF. DNA for the CDR3: TGTGCCAGCTCCAATTGGGCCTCCGGGACAGGGAAGAAGACCCAGTACTTC.

This clone was counted once. The sample carries other DNA sequences with the same CDR3. V and J are TRBV4-1 and TRBJ2-7; D uncertain. The CDR3 has 13 amino acids. Deletions cut 3 bases from V and 6 bases from J, with 12 bases between. Germline assignment: CDR1 MGHRA and CDR2 YSYEKL. The CDR3 protein is CASSQDLEREQYF. The DNA for the CDR3 is TGCGCCAGCAGCCAGGATCTTGAGCGCGAGCAGTACTTC.

The chain recombines TRBV5-1 with TRBJ2-7; unclear D gene. CDR3 length: 12 amino acids. Germline V gene sequence: CDR1 SGHRS, CDR2 YFSETQ. The germline V and J ends were trimmed by 6 bases and 0 bases, with 7 bases remaining between them. The CDR3 protein is CASTDLSYEQYF. The CDR3 region has the DNA TGCGCCAGCACCGACCTCTCCTACGAGCAGTACTTC.

The chain uses TRBV27 and TRBJ1-1; maybe TRBD1 (5 bases). V dropped 4 bases and J dropped 0 bases, with 9 bases sitting between them. There are 14 residues in the CDR3. The germline V gene encodes CDR1 MNHEY and CDR2 SMNVEV (reference sequence). The CDR3 DNA reads as TGTGCCAGCAGTTGGCAGGGAATGAACACTGAAGCTTTCTTT. This translates into CASSWQGMNTEAFF.

In nucleotides, the CDR3 is TGTGCCAGCAGTGAAACAGGGGGTGAACAGCCCCAGCATTTT. This gives the protein CASSETGGEQPQHF. This chain joins TRBV6-1 and TRBJ1-5, with 8 bases fitting TRBD1. This CDR3 region has 14 residues. Germline V lookup: CDR1 MNHNS, CDR2 SASEGT. With V trimmed by 2 bases and J by 7 bases, 4 bases remained unmatched.

The chain carries TRBV7-9 and TRBJ2-5; TRBD2 is a possible D gene (6 bases). Germline-derived CDR1 and CDR2 are SEHNR and FQNEAQ (reference sequence). The CDR3 runs 14 residues. The V end was cut by 5 bases, the J end by 4 bases, with 14 bases between. The CDR3: CASSRLASAETQYF. The CDR3 DNA follows: TGTGCCAGCAGCCGGCTAGCGTCAGCAGAGACCCAGTACTTC.

This clone was detected many times. This chain uses TRBV30 with TRBJ2-1, with D possibly being TRBD1 or TRBD2 (6 bases each). Deletions cut 2 bases from V and 8 bases from J, with 13 bases between. From germline, CDR1 is GTSNPN and CDR2 SVGIG (reference sequence). CDR3 size: 13 residues. The CDR3 DNA reads TGTGCCTGGAGTACGGGGGCTGAGGATGAGCAGTTCTTC. This encodes CAWSTGAEDEQFF.

The chain uses TRBV27 and TRBJ2-7, with TRBD1 matching over 12 bases. V lost 6 bases and J lost 2; bases outside the gene matches: 2. This CDR3 has 14 amino acids. Germline CDR1 is MNHEY and CDR2 is SMNVEV (reference sequence). DNA of the CDR3: TGTGCCAGCAGGGGACAGGGGGCCCCCTACGAGCAGTACTTC. It is translated as CASRGQGAPYEQYF.

This chain joins TRBV28 and TRBJ1-4; D is possibly TRBD1 (5 bases). Germline V lookup: CDR1 MDHEN, CDR2 SYDVKM. The V end was cut by 6 bases, the J end by 6 bases, with 17 bases between. CDR3 length: 15 residues. As DNA, the CDR3 is TGTGCCAGCAGATCGGGACGCTCAGGATATGAAAAACTGTTTTTT. This gives the protein CASRSGRSGYEKLFF.

The J gene is TRBJ2-5, the V gene TRBV9; D may be TRBD1 or TRBD2 (6 bases each). The CDR3 sequence is 15 residues long. The germline gives CDR1 SGDLS, CDR2 YYNGEE. Between the trimmed V and J ends, which lost 1 base and 1 base, there was a span of 11 bases. As DNA, the CDR3 is TGTGCCAGCAGCGTACGGGGGCGCCCCCAAGAGACCCAGTACTTC. It encodes CASSVRGRPQETQYF.

This clone was detected ten times or more. The chain has TRBV4-1 and TRBJ2-6; weak D call: TRBD2 (5 bases). CDR3 length: 20 residues. Trimming removed 0 bases at V and 0 bases at J, with 18 bases between. The germline CDR1 and CDR2 sequences are MGHRA and YSYEKL. Here the CDR3 reads CASSQEASRRVHSGANVLTF. The CDR3 DNA reads TGCGCCAGCAGCCAAGAGGCTAGCCGCCGAGTGCACTCTGGGGCCAACGTCCTGACTTTC.

The rearrangement uses TRBV19 and TRBJ1-6; tentatively, D is TRBD1 (5 bases). There are 13 residues in the CDR3. Germline lookup yields CDR1 LNHDA and CDR2 SQIVND (reference sequence). V lost 3 bases, J lost 10 bases, and 10 bases lay in between. The CDR3 DNA reads as TGTGCCAGTAGTATGCAGGGAAACTCACCCCTCCACTTT. Translated: CASSMQGNSPLHF.

The chain uses TRBV7-3 and TRBJ1-1; TRBD1 agrees at 7 bases. The CDR3 runs to 16 residues. Trimming at V came to 1 base and at J to 0 bases, leaving 5 bases not matched to a gene. CDR1 is SGHTA and CDR2 is FQGTGA in the germline V gene. The DNA for the CDR3 is TGTGCCAGCAGCTTAAACGGGGGACAGATGAACACTGAAGCTTTCTTT. This translates into CASSLNGGQMNTEAFF.

Comments on this clone: The same CDR3 arises from other DNA sequences in this sample as well. This chain links TRBV7-9 with TRBJ2-5; TRBD1 might be the D (5 bases). CDR3 length: 12 amino acids. V shed 5 bases and J shed 5 bases, with 9 bases lying between them. The germline gives CDR1 SEHNR, CDR2 FQNEAQ (reference sequence). This chain's CDR3 is CASSRTQETQYF. CDR3 in DNA: TGTGCCAGCAGCCGGACACAGGAGACCCAGTACTTC.

The gene calls are TRBV30 and TRBJ1-5; no clear D. V was pared by 1 base and J by 5 bases, with 12 bases between. Germline loops: CDR1 GTSNPN, CDR2 SVGIG (reference sequence). CDR3 length equals 14 residues. The CDR3 here is CAWSAGVVDQPQHF. In DNA, the CDR3 is TGTGCCTGGAGTGCAGGAGTCGTGGATCAGCCCCAGCATTTT.